Below, 3 T cell receptor beta chains from the same sample are listed, as sequenced in a study of T cells in Graves' hyperthyroidism and ophthalmopathy (dated by TCRdb to about 2019). Library preparation was by multiplex PCR. TCRdb records Illumina HiSeq 2000 as the sequencer. The TCR beta CDR3 regions were amplified from RNA transcripts. For the first round of RT-PCR on the TCR CDR3, the HTBI primer set was used together with the Qiagen OneStep RT-PCR kit. Using fastp at Q25 and MiXCR, TCRdb reprocessed the public reads and kept productive beta chains. A single entry per CDR3 protein holds the most common genes and DNA from its merged rows. The sample includes 300,000 to 450,000 distinct CDR3 sequences, with 15% to 17% observed a single time. The ten largest account for about 30% of the sample. Material: blood. Receptors were obtained from a woman aged 18-29 years with Graves' hyperthyroidism that later progressed to Graves' ophthalmopathy.

This clonotype occurred many times. V gene TRBV28 combines with J gene TRBJ2-1; TRBD2 is a possible D gene (5 bases). The V gene lost 5 bases and the J gene lost 2 bases, with 13 bases spanning the gap. The germline CDR1 and CDR2 sequences are MDHEN and SYDVKM. This CDR3 comprises 15 residues. The CDR3 loop is CASSTGKDAYNEQFF. The CDR3, as DNA: TGTGCCAGCAGTACCGGGAAAGACGCCTACAATGAGCAGTTCTTC.

The sample holds many counts of this clonotype. V usage is TRBV15 and J usage is TRBJ1-1, with 7 bases lining up with TRBD1. This CDR3 has 15 residues. Trimming took 3 bases from V and 2 from J; bases not matched to a gene: 6. CDR1 is LNHNV, CDR2 YYDKDF, per germline (reference sequence). The CDR3 protein is CATSSRTGVNTEAFF. The CDR3 DNA follows: TGTGCCACCAGCAGCCGTACAGGGGTCAACACTGAAGCTTTCTTT.

With regard to this clonotype: Being one base from a much bigger clone, this may be a read error. In DNA, the CDR3 is TGTGCCTGGGGTGCTTCTTCTTTTGAAAAACTGTTTTTT. Translation: CAWGASSFEKLFF. The chain joins TRBV30 to TRBJ1-4, with no clear D. The germline V gene encodes CDR1 GTSNPN and CDR2 SVGIG (reference sequence). The CDR3 covers 13 residues. V lost 5 bases and J lost 7, with 14 bases in between.